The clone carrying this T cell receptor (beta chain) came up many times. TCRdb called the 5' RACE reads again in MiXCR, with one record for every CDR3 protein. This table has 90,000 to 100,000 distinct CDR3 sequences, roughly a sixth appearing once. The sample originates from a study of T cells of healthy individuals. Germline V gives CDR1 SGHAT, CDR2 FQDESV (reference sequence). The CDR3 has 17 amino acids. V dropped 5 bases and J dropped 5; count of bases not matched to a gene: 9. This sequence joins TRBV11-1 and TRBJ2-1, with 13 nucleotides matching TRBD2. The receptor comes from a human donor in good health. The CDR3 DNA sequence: TGTGCCAGCAGCCCTGGACTAGCGGGAGCGGTGAACAATGAGCAGTTCTTC. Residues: CASSPGLAGAVNNEQFF.